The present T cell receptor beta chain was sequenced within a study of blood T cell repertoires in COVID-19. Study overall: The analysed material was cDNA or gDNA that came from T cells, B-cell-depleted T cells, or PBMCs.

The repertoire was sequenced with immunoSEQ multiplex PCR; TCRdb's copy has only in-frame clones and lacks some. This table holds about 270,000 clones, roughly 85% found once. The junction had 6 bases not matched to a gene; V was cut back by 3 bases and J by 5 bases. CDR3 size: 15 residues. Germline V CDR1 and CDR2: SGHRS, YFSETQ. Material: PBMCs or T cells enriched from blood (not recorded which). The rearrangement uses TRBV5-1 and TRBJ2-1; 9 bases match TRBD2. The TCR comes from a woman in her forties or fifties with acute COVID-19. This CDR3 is CASSYEAGGHNEQFF. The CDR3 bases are TGCGCCAGCAGCTATGAAGCGGGGGGCCACAATGAGCAGTTCTTC.